A selection of T cell receptor beta chains follows, all from one sample in a study of cytomegalovirus exposure and HLA in healthy donors. The method was immunoSEQ multiplex PCR; TCRdb's version includes in-frame clones alone and lacks a portion of them. The table shows 90,000 to 110,000 clones, with approximately 82% occurring only once. Specimen: PBMCs. These receptors originate from a man in his forties in good health and CMV-seropositive. Each CDR3 is given with its conserved first and last residue. The order of the fields is D gene, V gene, clone size, J gene, CDR3 DNA, CDR3 protein. The D gene is left open where the match is weak. Clone size is shown for a subset of rows, as once, few, many or a class of expanded clone.

>.|TRBV6-6|.|TRBJ1-6
TGTGCCAGCAGGGGTCTCGAAGACAGGCTGAATTCACCCCTCCACTTT
CASRGLEDRLNSPLHF
>TRBD2|TRBV7-8|.|TRBJ2-3
TGTGCCAGCAGCCAGACTAGCGGGGCCGGGGATACGCAGTATTTT
CASSQTSGAGDTQYF
>.|TRBV27|.|TRBJ2-5
TGTGCCAGCAGTCCTGAGGGACACATGACCCAAGAGACCCAGTACTTC
CASSPEGHMTQETQYF
>.|TRBV30|.|TRBJ2-3
TGTGCCTGGCTAAGTGGGAGGGGGGCAGATACGCAGTATTTT
CAWLSGRGADTQYF
>TRBD1|TRBV5-4|few|TRBJ1-2
TGTGCCAGCAGCTTGGACAGGACAGGGCCCGTCTATGGCTACACCTTC
CASSLDRTGPVYGYTF
>.|TRBV5-4|.|TRBJ1-5
TGTGCCAGCAGCTTATACGGTCAGCCCCAGCATTTT
CASSLYGQPQHF
>.|TRBV4-3|.|TRBJ1-1
TGCGCCAGCAGCCAAGATAGGGGGGGGGCAAGCACTGAAGCTTTCTTT
CASSQDRGGASTEAFF
>.|TRBV9|few|TRBJ1-2
TGTGCCAGCAGCGCCGACCCGACAGTCACCTTC
CASSADPTVTF
>.|TRBV28|.|TRBJ2-7
TGTGCCAGCTACTCTAGGAACTACGAGCAGTACTTC
CASYSRNYEQYF
>.|TRBV5-4|once|TRBJ1-1
TGTGCCAGCAGCTTGCCCCGAGGGAGGGAGGGGACTGAAGCTTTCTTT
CASSLPRGREGTEAFF
>.|TRBV19|.|TRBJ1-1
TGTGCCAGTAGTATTGGGCAGTACACTGAAGCTTTCTTT
CASSIGQYTEAFF
>TRBD1|TRBV2|few|TRBJ1-4
TGTGCCAGCAGTGACCCACCGGCGACAGGGGAAAAACTGTTTTTT
CASSDPPATGEKLFF
>TRBD2|TRBV19|.|TRBJ2-3
TGTGCCACCAGGACTAGCGGGGGGGCCTCTGGCACAGATACGCAGTATTTT
CATRTSGGASGTDTQYF
>.|TRBV18|.|TRBJ2-3
TGTGCCAGCTCACCGGAGGGCCTGGCAACAGATACGCAGTATTTT
CASSPEGLATDTQYF
>TRBD2|TRBV5-6|.|TRBJ2-3
TGTGCCAGCAGCGTAGGACGGGGGGGCCGTCCCCTTTGGGAGTATTTT
CASSVGRGGRPLWEYF
>.|TRBV29-1|.|TRBJ1-1
TGCAGCGTTGAATACTTTGGGGTGGCAGGGACTGAAGCTTTCTTT
CSVEYFGVAGTEAFF
>TRBD2|TRBV10-3|.|TRBJ2-3
TGTGCCATCAGCGCCGGACTAGCGGGGGGAATAGATACGCAGTATTTT
CAISAGLAGGIDTQYF
>.|TRBV7-8|.|TRBJ2-7
TGTGCCAGCAGGTCCCCGGGTCCGTCCTACGAGCAGTACTTC
CASRSPGPSYEQYF
>TRBD1|TRBV5-1|few|TRBJ2-3
TGCGCCAGCACGGCATCCGACAGGGGCCGCGCAGATACGCAGTATTTT
CASTASDRGRADTQYF
>.|TRBV7-3|.|TRBJ2-5
TGTGCCAGCAGCACAGGGAATAGTAGGACCCAGTACTTC
CASSTGNSRTQYF
>TRBD2|TRBV10-3|.|TRBJ2-1
TGTGCCATCAGGGAATTGACTAGCGGTGGCTCCTACAATGAGCAGTTCTTC
CAIRELTSGGSYNEQFF
>TRBD1|TRBV6-6|once|TRBJ1-5
TGTGCCAGCAGTTCTACAGGGGGGAACAATCAGCCCCAGCATTTT
CASSSTGGNNQPQHF
>.|TRBV6-6|.|TRBJ1-6
TGTGCCAGCAGTACGACGAGGAGTTCACCCCTCCACTTT
CASSTTRSSPLHF
>TRBD1|TRBV7-9|.|TRBJ2-5
TGTGCCAGCAGCCAGTCCAGGGGGGAGACCCAGTACTTC
CASSQSRGETQYF
>TRBD1|TRBV5-1|.|TRBJ2-7
TGCGCCAGCAGCTTACAGGGGTCCGAGCAGTACTTC
CASSLQGSEQYF
>.|TRBV27|.|TRBJ2-3
TGTGCCAGCAGTCCCACCGGACCGGCTAGCGGCACAGATACGCAGTATTTT
CASSPTGPASGTDTQYF
>TRBD1|TRBV7-2|once|TRBJ2-4
TGTGCCAGCAGCCAGGGTGGGACAGGGAAGGTCATTCAGTACTTC
CASSQGGTGKVIQYF
>.|TRBV30|.|TRBJ1-3
TGTGCCTGGACCAAGGACAGCTACTCTGGAAACACCATATATTTT
CAWTKDSYSGNTIYF
>TRBD1|TRBV2|.|TRBJ1-1
TGTGCCAGCAAGCCTCTCATTTCAGGGGGCGGCGAAGCTTTCTTT
CASKPLISGGGEAFF
>.|TRBV28|.|TRBJ2-7
TGTGCCAGCAGGGAAGCCGGGACTCATGCCTACGAGCAGTACTTC
CASREAGTHAYEQYF
>.|TRBV19|few|TRBJ2-5
TGTGCCAGTAGTATCGGCCCCCTAAGGAGGGGCTCGAAAGAGACCCAGTACTTC
CASSIGPLRRGSKETQYF
>.|TRBV7-9|.|TRBJ2-1
TGTGCCAGCAGCTTACTAGAATCCGGCGATGAGCAGTTCTTC
CASSLLESGDEQFF
>.|TRBV5-4|.|TRBJ2-5
TGTGCCAGCAGCTTGTCGGGGAAAGAGACCCAGTACTTC
CASSLSGKETQYF
>.|TRBV5-1|.|TRBJ2-6
TGCGCCAGTACCCCGGGTTCCTCTGGGGCCAACGTCCTGACTTTC
CASTPGSSGANVLTF
>TRBD1|TRBV7-9|.|TRBJ1-2
TGTGCCAGCAGCTTGGAAGGGGGCGACTACACCTTC
CASSLEGGDYTF
>.|TRBV19|few|TRBJ2-3
TGTGCCAGTAGCGTATATGTCGGGGTTCCAGATACGCAGTATTTT
CASSVYVGVPDTQYF
>TRBD2|TRBV11-3|few|TRBJ2-1
TGTGCCAGCAGCCCATATAGCGGGAGGGCCGTAGATGAGCAGTTCTTC
CASSPYSGRAVDEQFF
>.|TRBV4-1|.|TRBJ2-1
TGCGCCAGCAGCCATTCTAGGGGGGAGCAGTTCTTC
CASSHSRGEQFF
>TRBD1|TRBV19|once|TRBJ1-2
TGTGCCAGTAGACGGACAGGGGGCTTCTCTAACTATGGCTACACCTTC
CASRRTGGFSNYGYTF
>.|TRBV7-9|.|TRBJ2-7
TGTGCCAGCAGCTTAGGACGGGTTAACTACGAGCAGTACTTC
CASSLGRVNYEQYF
>.|TRBV2|.|TRBJ2-1
TGTGCCAGCAGTGAAAACAGACCTAATGAGCAGTTCTTC
CASSENRPNEQFF
>TRBD2|TRBV7-2|.|TRBJ2-3
TGTGCCAGCAGCTTAGGGCTAGCGGGAGGGGGCACAGATACGCAGTATTTT
CASSLGLAGGGTDTQYF
>TRBD1|TRBV6-5|.|TRBJ2-3
TGTGCCAGCAGAAGACAGGGGTACACAGATACGCAGTATTTT
CASRRQGYTDTQYF